This entry lists 13 T cell receptor beta chains sequenced from one sample in a study of T cell responses to AZD1222 COVID-19 vaccine. Using immunoSEQ multiplex PCR, the repertoire was profiled, and TCRdb retains in-frame clones only, with some absent. The sample consists of around 150,000 clones, 85% to 95% of them appearing once. The material was peripheral blood, obtained on day 0 of AZD1222 vaccination. The receptors here all came from an adult in good health.

The CDR3 spells CSASPSSGGNTIYF. The CDR3, as DNA: TGCAGTGCTAGTCCCTCCTCGGGGGGAAACACCATATATTTT. This rearrangement joins TRBV20-1 to TRBJ1-3; D ambiguous. This CDR3 has 14 amino acids. The germline V gene has CDR1 DFQATT and CDR2 SNEGSKA (reference sequence). Trimming took off 3 bases at V and 4 bases at J, with 13 bases between the two ends.

This chain connects TRBV2 to TRBJ1-2, with D hard to call. CDR3 size: 15 residues. CDR1 and CDR2 from the germline V gene are SNHLY and FYNNEI. V lost 2 bases and J 1 base, leaving 11 bases between the germline ends. The CDR3 spells CASSEIGILNYGYTF. As DNA, the CDR3 is TGTGCCAGCAGTGAAATAGGGATCCTTAACTATGGCTACACCTTC.

The rearrangement links TRBV5-4 to TRBJ1-5; D unclear. The CDR3 runs to 13 residues. In germline, CDR1 is SGHNT, CDR2 YYREEE (reference sequence). Trimming stripped 4 bases from V and 2 bases from J, with 7 bases between. CDR3 nucleotide sequence: TGTGCCAGCAGCAGGGAGGGCAATCAGCCCCAGCATTTT. Translating it yields CASSREGNQPQHF.

The chain couples TRBV5-6 to TRBJ1-3; 7 nucleotides agree with TRBD1. Germline CDR1 and CDR2: SGHDT and YYEEEE. The CDR3 length is 17 residues. Trimming cost V 3 bases and J 7 bases; bases outside gene matches: 16. CDR3 sequence: CASSWTGTENRWNTIYF. The DNA of the CDR3 is TGTGCCAGCAGCTGGACCGGGACAGAAAATCGGTGGAACACCATATATTTT. Drawing the rest from reference TRBV5-6 and TRBJ1-3, the complete variable domain is DAGVTQSPTHLIKTRGQQVTLRCSPKSGHDTVSWYQQALGQGPQFIFQYYEEEERQRGNFPDRFSGHQFPNYSSELNVNALLLGDSALYLCASSWTGTENRWNTIYFGEGSWLTVV.

The gene calls are TRBV19 and TRBJ2-2; 11 bases line up with TRBD2. The CDR3 contains 14 residues. J lost 13 bases, V lost 1 base, and 5 bases had no gene match. Germline assignment: CDR1 LNHDA and CDR2 SQIVND (reference sequence). The CDR3 spells CASSIALAGGWLFF. The CDR3 region has the DNA TGTGCCAGTAGTATAGCCCTAGCGGGGGGATGGCTGTTTTTT.

This clone was detected only once. The rearrangement links TRBV30 to TRBJ2-1; the match to TRBD1 covers 10 bases. The CDR3 has 13 amino acids. Germline V gene lookup returns CDR1 GTSNPN and CDR2 SVGIG (reference sequence). The CDR3 DNA sequence: TGTGCTACCGGGACAGGGGCATGGGGTGAGCAGTTCTTC. Amino acid sequence: CATGTGAWGEQFF.

The chain's CDR3 is CASRSRRGWSEAFF. DNA for the CDR3: TGTGCAAGTCGCTCCCGCAGGGGTTGGAGTGAAGCTTTCTTT. V gene TRBV12-2 combines with J gene TRBJ1-1; the table's D call of TRBD1 was not tested on the DNA. TRBV12-2 is recorded as a pseudogene. The CDR3 contains 14 residues.

V usage is TRBV10-3 and J usage is TRBJ1-4; D remains unclear. Germline values: CDR1 ENHRY, CDR2 SYGVKD. Between the trimmed V and J ends, which lost 7 bases and 8 bases, there was a span of 14 bases. This CDR3 is 13 amino acids long. The CDR3 here is CAITEDPGEKLFF. The CDR3 DNA follows: TGTGCCATCACAGAGGACCCAGGCGAAAAACTGTTTTTT.

V gene TRBV24-1 combines with J gene TRBJ1-5; 7 nucleotides match TRBD1. With V trimmed by 7 bases and J by 0 bases, 14 bases remained unmatched. The CDR3 consists of 18 residues. Germline CDR1 is KGHDR and CDR2 is SFDVKD. The CDR3 loop reads CATRDAGQRHYSNQPQHF. The CDR3 nucleotides read TGTGCCACCAGAGATGCGGGACAGAGACACTATAGCAATCAGCCCCAGCATTTT.

The chain carries TRBV7-2 and TRBJ2-7; D call uncertain. V was shortened by 5 bases and J by 3 bases, with 11 bases between the two germline ends. The length of the CDR3 is 13 residues. Germline assignment: CDR1 SGHTA and CDR2 FQGNSA. This CDR3 is CASSRHMNYEQYF. DNA for the CDR3: TGTGCCAGCAGCCGCCATATGAACTACGAGCAGTACTTC.

The chain combines TRBV6-5 with TRBJ1-4; tentatively, D is TRBD1 (6 bases). The V gene's germline CDR1 is MNHEY and CDR2 SVGAGI. The CDR3 contains 15 residues. Trimming removed 5 bases from V and 7 bases from J, with 17 bases in between. CDR3 sequence reads: CASSPKQGRGEKLFF. In DNA, the CDR3 is TGTGCCAGCAGTCCGAAACAGGGAAGGGGTGAAAAACTGTTTTTT.

The chain links TRBV9 to TRBJ2-7; 14 bases map to TRBD2. The CDR3 contains 16 residues. Germline CDR1 reads SGDLS; CDR2 reads YYNGEE. After removal of 4 bases from V and 4 bases from J, the junction contained 7 bases not matched to a gene. Here the CDR3 reads CASSSGTSGRWYEQYF. DNA for the CDR3: TGTGCCAGCAGCTCGGGGACTAGCGGGAGATGGTACGAGCAGTACTTC. Full variable domain (rest looked up from reference TRBV9 and TRBJ2-7): DSGVTQTPKHLITATGQRVTLRCSPRSGDLSVYWYQQSLDQGLQFLIQYYNGEERAKGNILERFSAQQFPDLHSELNLSSLELGDSALYFCASSSGTSGRWYEQYFGPGTRLTVT.

The chain recombines TRBV19 with TRBJ1-2; TRBD1 might be the D (6 bases). The CDR3 is 13 residues long. V lost 2 bases to trimming and J lost 4 bases, with 8 bases between them. Germline V gene lookup returns CDR1 LNHDA and CDR2 SQIVND (reference sequence). CDR3 sequence (DNA): TGTGCCAGTAGTATAACGGACAGCTATGGCTACACCTTC. Amino acid sequence: CASSITDSYGYTF.